Listed below are T cell receptor beta chains from one sample, sequenced in a study of blood T cell repertoires in COVID-19. The protocol was immunoSEQ multiplex PCR, while the TCRdb copy is restricted to in-frame clones and leaves out a portion. The data show around 190,000 clones, roughly 84% seen once. Sequencing used PBMCs or T cells enriched from blood (not recorded which). These receptors were taken from a woman aged 25 to 39 who had been exposed to COVID-19. CDR3s include the opening cysteine and the closing phenylalanine or tryptophan. A D gene is named only where the DNA matches it firmly. Rows give clone size only sometimes, using once, few, many, or a class for an expanded clone.

>NA|TRBV3-1/TRBV3-2|TRBJ2-5|NA
CASSQVLGTAKGVETQYF
TGTGCCAGCAGCCAAGTCCTTGGAACGGCTAAGGGAGTAGAGACCCAGTACTTC
>NA|TRBV6-5|TRBJ1-3|NA
CASSRPSGAGNTIYF
TGTGCCAGCAGCCGCCCCTCGGGGGCTGGAAACACCATATATTTT
>NA|TRBV5-4|TRBJ1-4|NA
CASSLELAGEKLFF
TGTGCCAGCAGCTTGGAGTTAGCTGGTGAAAAACTGTTTTTT
>NA|TRBV28|TRBJ1-3|NA
CASSFGGLPVGSGNTIYF
TGTGCCAGCAGTTTCGGTGGTCTTCCGGTCGGCTCTGGAAACACCATATATTTT
>few|TRBV19|TRBJ1-2|NA
CASSPRQVSWGYTF
TGTGCCAGTAGTCCCCGACAGGTATCCTGGGGCTACACCTTC
>NA|TRBV9|TRBJ1-4|TRBD1
CASSVGTGVGEKLFF
TGTGCCAGCAGCGTAGGTACAGGGGTCGGGGAAAAACTGTTTTTT
>NA|TRBV4-2|TRBJ2-1|TRBD2
CASSQEGGTSSYNEQFF
TGTGCCAGCAGCCAAGAGGGGGGGACTAGCTCCTACAATGAGCAGTTCTTC
>NA|TRBV12-3/TRBV12-4|TRBJ1-5|NA
CASSFGGNQPQHF
TGTGCCAGCAGTTTCGGAGGCAATCAGCCCCAGCATTTT
>NA|TRBV3-1/TRBV3-2|TRBJ1-5|NA
CASSQGGDQPQHF
TGTGCCAGCAGCCAAGGGGGGGATCAGCCCCAGCATTTT
>NA|TRBV2|TRBJ2-7|NA
CASSAPVGKQYF
TGTGCCAGCAGTGCCCCCGTCGGGAAGCAGTACTTC
>NA|TRBV11-2|TRBJ2-7|NA
CASSLDTGAYEQYF
TGTGCCAGCAGCTTAGATACCGGGGCCTACGAGCAGTACTTC
>few|TRBV3-1/TRBV3-2|TRBJ1-1|NA
CASSQSNTEAFF
TGTGCCAGCAGCCAAAGCAACACTGAAGCTTTCTTT
>NA|TRBV10-1|TRBJ1-2|NA
CASSEAGAYGYTF
TGCGCCAGCAGTGAGGCAGGGGCCTATGGCTACACCTTC
>NA|TRBV2|TRBJ1-5|NA
CASSDLAGDQPQHF
TGTGCCAGCAGTGACCTGGCGGGGGACCAGCCCCAGCATTTT
>NA|TRBV7-9|TRBJ2-7|TRBD1
CASSLRQGASIPYEQYF
TGTGCCAGCAGCTTAAGACAGGGCGCTTCTATCCCCTACGAGCAGTACTTC
>NA|TRBV19|TRBJ1-4|NA
CASTPHQISATNEKLFF
TGTGCCAGTACCCCCCACCAAATCAGTGCAACTAATGAAAAACTGTTTTTT
>NA|TRBV10-3|TRBJ2-5|TRBD1
CAIRSGQGLKETQYF
TGTGCCATCAGGAGCGGACAGGGCCTGAAAGAGACCCAGTACTTC
>NA|TRBV9|TRBJ2-1|NA
CASSVENSYNEQFF
TGTGCCAGCAGCGTAGAGAACAGCTACAATGAGCAGTTCTTC
>NA|TRBV20-1|TRBJ1-2|NA
CSARSVYGYTF
TGCAGTGCTAGGTCGGTCTATGGCTACACCTTC
>NA|TRBV10-2|TRBJ2-7|TRBD1
CASNEGWTGGEEQYF
TGCGCCAGCAACGAAGGGTGGACAGGGGGCGAGGAGCAGTACTTC
>NA|TRBV30|TRBJ2-5|NA
CAWSIPGAGKETQYF
TGTGCCTGGAGTATCCCAGGTGCGGGGAAAGAGACCCAGTACTTC
>once|TRBV25-1|TRBJ1-1|NA
CASRQTGTLGTEAFF
TGTGCCAGCAGACAAACAGGGACCCTGGGCACTGAAGCTTTCTTT
>NA|TRBV7-9|TRBJ1-1|TRBD1
CASSAQGGAGIHTEAFF
TGTGCCAGCAGCGCGCAAGGGGGCGCGGGGATTCACACTGAAGCTTTCTTT
>NA|TRBV6-5|TRBJ1-2|TRBD1
CASYRGRKDGYTF
TGTGCCAGTTACAGGGGGCGCAAGGATGGCTACACCTTC
>NA|TRBV9|TRBJ2-2|TRBD1
CASSVNTGQGANTGELFF
TGTGCCAGCAGCGTAAATACCGGACAGGGGGCGAACACCGGGGAGCTGTTTTTT
>NA|TRBV3-1/TRBV3-2|TRBJ1-2|TRBD1
CASSPRPGTGYGYTF
TGTGCCAGCAGCCCGAGGCCCGGGACAGGTTATGGCTACACCTTC
>NA|TRBV20-1|TRBJ2-3|TRBD1
CSAETGDTQYF
TGCAGTGCTGAGACAGGGGATACGCAGTATTTT
>NA|TRBV19|TRBJ1-4|NA
CASSIFKGASEKLFF
TGTGCCAGTAGTATATTTAAAGGGGCGAGCGAAAAACTGTTTTTT
>NA|TRBV6-4|TRBJ1-1|TRBD1
CASRTTGGTEAFF
TGTGCCAGCAGAACTACAGGGGGCACTGAAGCTTTCTTT
>many|TRBV7-8|TRBJ1-5|TRBD1
CASSWTGGYQPQHF
TGTGCCAGCAGCTGGACAGGGGGCTATCAGCCCCAGCATTTT
>few|TRBV4-1|TRBJ1-2|NA
CASSQDLGGNYGYTF
TGCGCCAGCAGCCAAGATTTGGGGGGTAACTATGGCTACACCTTC
>once|TRBV4-3|TRBJ2-7|NA
CASSLGSEGAYEQYF
TGCGCCAGCAGCCTTGGTTCTGAGGGGGCCTACGAGCAGTACTTC
>NA|TRBV28|TRBJ1-2|TRBD1
CASRKPGQGIYGYTF
TGTGCCAGCAGAAAGCCGGGACAGGGGATCTATGGCTACACCTTC
>NA|TRBV11-2|TRBJ1-4|NA
CASSLRGGRMTNEKLFF
TGTGCCAGCAGCCTTCGGGGGGGGAGAATGACTAATGAAAAACTGTTTTTT
>NA|TRBV24-1|TRBJ1-2|NA
CAPGEGEPRPVDGYTF
TGTGCCCCGGGTGAAGGAGAGCCCCGACCGGTTGATGGCTACACCTTC
>few|TRBV11-2|TRBJ1-6|NA
CASSPPQYNSPLHF
TGTGCCAGCAGCCCCCCGCAGTACAATTCACCCCTCCACTTT
>NA|TRBV27|TRBJ2-2|TRBD1
CASRPGGRGTGELFF
TGTGCCAGCAGACCAGGGGGTCGCGGCACCGGGGAGCTGTTTTTT
>NA|TRBV27|TRBJ1-2|TRBD1
CASMGPDRGLNGYTF
TGTGCCAGCATGGGTCCCGACAGGGGGCTCAATGGCTACACCTTC
>NA|TRBV2|TRBJ1-4|NA
CASSSQGNEKLFF
TGTGCCAGCAGTTCCCAGGGGAATGAAAAACTGTTTTTT
>NA|TRBV5-1|TRBJ1-5|TRBD1
CASSLAPTGGENQPQHF
TGCGCCAGCAGCTTGGCACCTACAGGGGGCGAAAATCAGCCCCAGCATTTT
>NA|TRBV5-1|TRBJ1-4|TRBD1
CASSEGGYNEKLFF
TGCGCCAGCAGCGAAGGGGGCTATAATGAAAAACTGTTTTTT